The entry below describes one TCR beta chain. Its antigen is currently unknown. The data belong to a study of graft-versus-host responses after intestinal transplantation. For the study at large: The whole recipient group had anti-thymocyte globulin induction followed by tacrolimus and steroids for approximately three years.

The length of the CDR3 is 13 residues. Per the germline V gene, CDR1 is SQVTM and CDR2 is ANQGSEA. V gave up 5 bases and J gave up 7 bases; unmatched junction bases: 9. The assay was immunoSEQ multiplex PCR, and TCRdb's table has in-frame clones only and misses some. Among about 64,000 clones listed, approximately 91% were seen once. General observations from the study: Among recipient marrow samples, GvH clones were found; some appeared first in ileum or blood. Individuals who had graft-donor T cell macrochimerism had allografts that showed high graft-versus-host to host-versus-graft clonal ratios.

Specimen: unstimulated CD8+ T cells sorted from spleen or lymph node cells, collected before transplant. The receptor was isolated from a human donor who was the organ donor for an intestinal transplant. The V and J genes are TRBV29-1 and TRBJ1-2; 8 nucleotides agree with TRBD1. CDR3 nucleotides: TGCAGCGTTCTCATCGCGGACAGGGTTGGCTACACCTTC. Its translation is CSVLIADRVGYTF.